Listed below are T cell receptor beta chains from one sample, sequenced in a study of CD8+ T cells in alopecia areata. Here immunoSEQ multiplex PCR was the method, and the copy in TCRdb shows in-frame clones only, minus some. The repertoire has around 190,000 clones, 64% of them found once; the top ten carry more than 3.5%. Sequencing used CD4+ T cells sorted from blood, obtained at week 4, from a patient treated with tofacitinib. The receptors were sampled from a human donor with alopecia areata. The CDR3 runs from the conserved cysteine through the conserved F or W. A D gene is named only where the DNA matches it firmly. Clone size is shown for a subset of rows, as once, few, many or a class of expanded clone.

d_call j_call clone_size v_call cdr3_nt cdr3_aa
TRBD1 TRBJ1-1 few TRBV29-1 TGCAGCGTGTCGGGACAGCTGAACACTGAAGCTTTCTTT CSVSGQLNTEAFF
- TRBJ2-7 few TRBV10-2 TGCGCCTCTCAACGGGGGTCCCCCTACGAGCAGTACTTC CASQRGSPYEQYF
- TRBJ1-1 - TRBV6-5 TGTGCCAGCAGACGACAGCACTTTAACACTGAAGCTTTCTTT CASRRQHFNTEAFF
- TRBJ2-7 few TRBV11-2 TGTGCCAGCAGCTTTGGTTTCTCCTACGAGCAGTACTTC CASSFGFSYEQYF
- TRBJ1-4 - TRBV4-1 TGCGCCAGCAGTCCTACACCAGGGGTTGAAAAACTGTTTTTT CASSPTPGVEKLFF
TRBD1 TRBJ1-2 - TRBV4-2 TGTGCCAGCAGCCAGGTTATCCGGGACAGGGAAGAAGACTATGGCTACACCTTC CASSQVIRDREEDYGYTF
- TRBJ1-1 few TRBV29-1 TGCAGCGTTGCGTCAGGGAACACTGAAGCTTTCTTT CSVASGNTEAFF
- TRBJ2-7 - TRBV25-1 TGTGCCAGCAGTGAAGGACAGCTCGCCTACGAGCAGTACTTC CASSEGQLAYEQYF
TRBD2 TRBJ2-7 - TRBV7-2 TGTGCCAGCAGCTTAGGGACTAGCGGTACCTACGAGCAGTACTTC CASSLGTSGTYEQYF
TRBD1 TRBJ1-6 - TRBV4-3 TGCGCCAGCAGCCAAGGACAGGGCAAGGGGGTTTCACCCCTCCACTTT CASSQGQGKGVSPLHF
- TRBJ2-3 - TRBV6-5 TGTGCCAGCACCCGGGGTGATACGCAGTATTTT CASTRGDTQYF